The entry that follows covers one TCR beta chain sequence. This clone has a handful of counts. Its target antigen remains unknown. No much larger clone is present one base from it, and per-base qualities are unavailable. TCR libraries were generated with the immunoSEQ multiplex PCR assay, using TCR-beta and/or TCR-alpha/delta assays for each sample. The amplified TCR libraries were sequenced using the Illumina high-throughput platform. From the authors' description of their analysis: Clustering and dimensionality reduction relied on pairwise TCRdist distances among GMM-specific receptors from T cells that were either sorted ex vivo or expanded in vitro. The score assigned to each clinical repertoire was mean NN-distance, meaning the average TCRdist to the nearest 10% of tetramer-positive reference sequences. GEM TCR motif frequency was computed as the fraction of unique TCRs matching known GEM sequences by V/J usage and CDR3 length. Active tuberculosis was classified by linear discriminant analysis with leave-one-out cross-validation, implemented in scikit-learn. TCRdb retrieved this table from immuneACCESS and kept in-frame rearrangements only. Not all clones are present; in checked studies, unresolved V genes account for under half, and no reason is known for the remainder. The D gene and trimming were derived from the DNA, and the V and J assignments and clone size from that table. Recorded for this sample are some 23,000 clones; approximately 90% of them occurred a single time. The ten top clones hold roughly 16% of the sample.

At study entry, adolescents were screened for latent tuberculosis infection using a tuberculin skin test and the QuantiFERON-TB GOLD In-Tube IGRA. Immunosequencing was performed on unsorted cryopreserved PBMC, with approximately 110,000 T cells per clinical donor covered on average. Eleven high schools in the Worcester region of the Western Cape, South Africa, served as enrollment sites for adolescents aged 12 to 18 years. About 10 M. tuberculosis-infected adolescents and roughly ten uninfected adolescents were selected, with the two groups matched for age and sex. Adolescent PBMC were isolated from freshly drawn heparinized blood by density centrifugation and cryopreserved. These data come from a study of T cells in tuberculosis (dated by TCRdb to between 2017 and 2018). As for the study more broadly: To characterize T cells specific for the mycobacterial lipid antigen glucose monomycolate (GMM), the study used CD1B tetramers together with high-throughput TCR immunosequencing. With 9 to 11 people per group, a South African clinical cohort compared IGRA-negative adolescents, IGRA-positive adolescents with latent tuberculosis, and adults with active tuberculosis. What the authors observed across the whole study: Shorter CDR3-alpha lengths in active tuberculosis patients partly drove the smaller NN-distances, and the TCR-beta difference was not statistically significant. Active tuberculosis TCR-alpha repertoires showed smaller mean NN-distances to GMM-specific TCRs than IGRA-negative controls, suggesting clonal expansion of these TCRs. Clinical samples were selected based on which cryopreserved specimens were available, and the active tuberculosis cases were adults whereas the controls were adolescents. A classifier using the diverse GMM-specific repertoire reached about 90% accuracy (AUROC about 0.91), compared with 60% to 75% accuracy using GEM motif frequencies.

The source material was PBMCs. The sequence came from a donor aged 10-30 years with latent tuberculosis or without tuberculosis infection. Some clones in this sample may be carry-over from other donors' samples.

The DNA reads TGTGCCAGCAGTGACGGGACAGGCCTCTATCAGCCCCAGCATTTT. Its coded protein is CASSDGTGLYQPQHF. Rearrangement joined TRBV25-1 to TRBJ1-5; TRBD1 aligns with 8 central bases. CDR1 MGHDK and CDR2 SYGVNS were looked up in the germline V gene. The CDR3 spans 15 residues, from the cysteine through the phenylalanine. This entry keeps only the CDR3 DNA: 45 bases, framed from base 1. Relative to germline, V is missing 3 bases and J is missing 5 bases, with 6 bases of the junction outside any gene match. With the portions outside the CDR3 filled from the reference TRBV25-1 and TRBJ1-5 genes, the complete variable region becomes EADIYQTPRYLVIGTGKKITLECSQTMGHDKMYWYQQDPGMELHLIHYSYGVNSTEKGDLSSESTVSRIRTEHFPLTLESARPSHTSQYLCASSDGTGLYQPQHFGDGTRLSIL.